This TCR beta chain comes out of a study of blood T cell repertoires in COVID-19. Method: immunoSEQ multiplex PCR; TCRdb's copy keeps in-frame clones and lacks some. The repertoire has more than 300,000 clones, around 84% of them found once; the top ten carry more than 9%. V was clipped by 0 bases and J by 2 bases; unmatched bases: 13. The CDR3 covers 19 residues. Germline CDR1 reads MNHEY; CDR2 reads SMNVEV (reference sequence). The sample comprised PBMCs or T cells enriched from blood (not recorded which). The chain couples TRBV27 to TRBJ2-3, with 8 nucleotides matching TRBD2. This clonotype originated in a woman under 30 who had recovered from COVID-19. The CDR3 DNA follows: TGTGCCAGCAGTTTATCGATACCGGGACTAGGAAATTACACAGATACGCAGTATTTT. The encoded protein is CASSLSIPGLGNYTDTQYF.